This T cell receptor (beta chain) was identified during a study of a mutant IDH1 vaccine in newly diagnosed glioma. Overall study context: Radiotherapy alone preceded vaccination by 4-6 weeks; alternatively, vaccination started with temozolomide cycles. The study, taken as a whole, reports: Whatever changes occurred in top peripheral T cell clonotypes seemed unrelated to pseudoprogression.

The time point: week 11, during vaccination. One vaccine dose held 300 ug of mutant IDH1 20-mer peptide and came with topical imiquimod. Newly diagnosed WHO grade 3 or 4 IDH1-mutant, ATRX-lost astrocytomas were identified in the donors. The method was immunoSEQ multiplex PCR; TCRdb's version includes in-frame clones alone and lacks a portion of them. In the table there are tens of thousands of clones, about 91% of which are singletons. A word on this clone: The antigen is unknown.

The CDR3 covers 13 residues. With 4 bases removed from V and 5 bases from J, the gap between germline ends came to 11 bases. Germline CDR1 and CDR2: LGHNA and YNFKEQ. This specimen consisted of PBMCs, obtained from a glioma patient whose treatment included an IDH1 peptide vaccine. The chain uses TRBV4-2 and TRBJ2-5; D gene ambiguous. The receptor was derived from a man aged 50 to 59 with glioma. The CDR3 DNA reads as TGTGCCAGCAGCCCTGGATTCGGGGAGACCCAGTACTTC. This sequence encodes CASSPGFGETQYF.